The TCR beta chain described here comes from a study of T cell changes during pregnancy in multiple sclerosis. V was clipped by 1 base and J by 0 bases; unmatched bases: 3. The CDR3 totals 16 residues. Germline values: CDR1 MGHRA, CDR2 YSYEKL. Repertoires were generated with immunoSEQ multiplex PCR, while TCRdb's copy carries only in-frame clones and drops some. The table includes 30,000 to 50,000 clones, 92% detected once. The chain employs TRBV4-1 and TRBJ2-3; 8 nucleotides line up with TRBD2. The clonotype originates from a female donor with multiple sclerosis, enrolled in a pregnancy study. The material was CD4+ T cells from peripheral blood mononuclear cells, obtained in the third trimester of pregnancy. CDR3 in amino acids: CASSQGLARSTDTQYF. The CDR3 DNA sequence: TGCGCCAGCAGCCAAGGACTAGCGAGGAGCACAGATACGCAGTATTTT.